This T cell receptor (beta chain) was recovered during a study of T-cell memory formation after mild COVID-19. General study results and limits: Mostly located in CM and EM were contracting CD4+ clones, with contracting CD8+ clones located in EMRA. Later expanders leaned CD4+, whereas clones that contracted between day 15 and 85 were balanced CD4/CD8.

Employing constant-segment primers, 5'RACE generated TCR alpha and TCR beta cDNA libraries bearing sample barcodes and UMIs. MiXCR, applied by TCRdb to the 5' RACE reads, yields one record per CDR3 protein. The data hold tens of thousands of distinct CDR3 sequences, with about 14% observed a single time. This clonotype was counted between two and nine times. The antigen is unknown. In germline, CDR1 is SGHVS, CDR2 FQNEAQ. The V end lost 0 bases, the J end lost 4 bases, and 19 bases lay between the germline ends. This CDR3 is 18 amino acids long. The sequenced sample was PBMCs or a T cell subset sorted from them (not recorded which). The rearrangement joins TRBV7-8 to TRBJ2-1; TRBD1 might be the D (6 bases). This TCR derives from an adult woman who had mild COVID-19 (a few samples of this study predate the infection). Cell type and time point are not known. CDR3 region: CASSLARGAGAGYNEQFF. In DNA, the CDR3 is TGTGCCAGCAGCTTAGCGCGTGGGGCAGGGGCAGGGTACAATGAGCAGTTCTTC.